The T cell receptor (beta chain) described here comes from a study of T cells in Graves' hyperthyroidism and ophthalmopathy (dated by TCRdb to the late 2010s). Study-wide context: Peripheral blood samples were taken at initial diagnosis, before any treatment was given. To identify TCR V-J signatures that set the groups apart, the researchers used a discovery cohort of about a hundred patients, made up of some 41 with Graves' ophthalmopathy and around 58 with stable Graves' hyperthyroidism. An independent validation cohort of about 19 hyperthyroidism patients and more than 15 patients who later progressed to ophthalmopathy tested prospective prediction of ophthalmopathy. The 95 to 100 discovery patients were randomly split 7:3 into training and test sets. The study also compared thyroid tissue and blood T-cell repertoires from about 6 Graves' hyperthyroidism patients. Following sampling, methimazole starting at 30 mg daily was given to hyperthyroidism patients, and high-dose intravenous methylprednisolone was given to ophthalmopathy patients. The paper reports TCR Vbeta CDR3 sequencing of about 140 peripheral blood samples: approximately 41 ophthalmopathy, about 75 hyperthyroidism and 17 progressor patients.

The TCR beta CDR3 regions were amplified from the RNA transcripts. The TCR CDR3 was subjected to a first round of RT-PCR using the HTBI primer set and the Qiagen OneStep RT-PCR kit. Libraries were constructed in a second round of multiplex PCR, after which size selection and purification were performed. Libraries were sequenced paired-end with 100 bp reads on an Illumina HiSeq2000. The authors processed their data as follows. Raw data were processed with SOAPnuke, discarding reads with adapters, uncalled bases, mean Phred below 15, or no exact constant-primer or identifier match. COPE v1.2.5 was used to merge high-quality paired reads, and clonotypes were defined as unique nucleotide sequences. Clonotypes were aligned to IMGT TRBV, TRBD and TRBJ reference segments using MiTCR v1.1. The analysis was restricted to V-J combinations with a frequency above 0.0001, which together covered 99% to 99.2% of the repertoires. The TCS score was defined as the ratio of F50 (clonal expansion) to E x V (chaos), calculated using BLOSUM62-based TCRdist between CDR3 peptides within each V-J. Welch's t-statistics and random forest reduced approximately 520 V-J features to 13, which were used in a naive Bayes classifier (R e1071). The raw public data were reprocessed by TCRdb itself: fastp quality trimming at Q25, MiXCR clonotype calling, in-frame beta chains only. Every distinct CDR3 protein forms one entry, paired with its most common genes and DNA. It is TCRdb's table, rather than the study itself, that gives the V and J calls and clone size. The sample table lists 500,000 to 750,000 distinct CDR3 sequences, approximately 14% of them with a count of one. Clones ranked in the top ten supply roughly 7% of the sample.

Paper-wide results and their limitations: A 13 V-J signature model separated ophthalmopathy from stable hyperthyroidism, with about 88% sensitivity and roughly 81% specificity in cross-validation and 80%/75% in testing. Most expanded thyroid clonotypes (frequency above 0.001) were also detected in blood, a finding suggesting that blood repertoires may reflect thyroid immune responses. In validation, the model predicted progression to ophthalmopathy with approximately 69% sensitivity and 72% to 75% specificity, a median of about six months before onset. No statistical method was used to fix the sample size in advance, and group allocation was not hidden from the investigators.

The germline V gene specifies SGHDT as CDR1 and YYEEEE as CDR2. V and J lose 3 bases and 1 base, and a span of 20 bases separates them. Including the terminal cysteine and phenylalanine, the CDR3 comprises 18 residues. Kept here is only the CDR3 DNA, which spans 54 bases and is read in frame from base 1. A few counts support this clonotype. Its antigen has not been determined. No qualities accompany the bases; no much larger clone lies one base away. Ophthalmopathy patients had moderately to severely active disease, Clinical Activity Score of at least 3, NOSPECS grade of at least 4, and duration under 3 months. Exclusion was applied to patients with uncontrolled infections, other autoimmune diseases, pregnancy or lactation. Diagnoses were based on clinical symptoms, serum thyroxine and TRAb, thyroid ultrasound and orbital computed tomography. Ficoll-Paque density gradient centrifugation was used to isolate PBMCs from around 9.1 ml of fresh peripheral blood. Total RNA was extracted using Trizol reagent, and RNA quality was assessed on an Agilent 2100 Bioanalyzer.

The sequence was obtained from a woman under 30 with Graves' ophthalmopathy. The sequenced sample consisted of blood. The rearrangement joined TRBV5-6 to TRBJ2-1; the D gene is perhaps TRBD2, on 5 matching bases. The CDR3 reads CASSSRTGYLSSYNEQFF. The nucleotide sequence reads as follows: TGTGCCAGCAGCTCCAGGACTGGGTACCTTTCATCCTACAATGAGCAGTTCTTC. Extended through the reference TRBV5-6 and TRBJ2-1 proteins, this CDR3 yields the full variable domain: DAGVTQSPTHLIKTRGQQVTLRCSPKSGHDTVSWYQQALGQGPQFIFQYYEEEERQRGNFPDRFSGHQFPNYSSELNVNALLLGDSALYLCASSSRTGYLSSYNEQFFGPGTRLTVL.